These 10 T cell receptor beta chains were sequenced from one sample in a study of blood T cell repertoires in COVID-19. Libraries were prepared by immunoSEQ multiplex PCR; TCRdb keeps only in-frame clonotypes and omits some of them. The data hold fewer than 400,000 clones, with approximately 88% observed a single time. The sample consisted of PBMCs or T cells enriched from blood (not recorded which). These TCRs come from a man aged 30 to 45 who had recovered from COVID-19.

The chain uses TRBV5-1 and TRBJ2-3; 9 bases fit TRBD2. Unmatched junction bases numbered 8, after V lost 7 bases and J lost 2 bases. The CDR3 is made up of 15 amino acids. CDR1 SGHRS and CDR2 YFSETQ come from the germline V gene. The CDR3 nucleotides are TGCGCCAGCCAAGGCGAGCGGGGGGACACAGATACGCAGTATTTT. Translated, it gives CASQGERGDTDTQYF.

V is TRBV3-1 (or the pseudogene TRBV3-2) and J is TRBJ2-2; unclear D gene. The length of the CDR3 is 14 residues. Germline loops: CDR1 LGHDT, CDR2 YNNKEL (reference sequence). V lost 0 bases and J lost 6, with 8 bases in between. Here the CDR3 DNA reads TGTGCCAGCAGCCAAGACAGGTGGGCCGGGGAGCTGTTTTTT. Translation gives CASSQDRWAGELFF.

The V and J genes are TRBV7-8 and TRBJ2-2; perhaps TRBD2 as D (5 bases). Trimming took off 3 bases at V and 5 bases at J, with 7 bases between the two ends. Per germline, CDR1 SGHVS and CDR2 FQNEAQ. The CDR3 runs to 13 residues. CDR3 in DNA: TGTGCCAGCAGCTTTCGGGGAACCGGGGAGCTGTTTTTT. It yields the protein CASSFRGTGELFF.

The rearrangement uses TRBV10-2 and TRBJ2-5; 12 bases fit TRBD2. This CDR3 is built from 18 residues. In germline, CDR1 is WSHSY, CDR2 SAAADI. With 2 bases clipped from V and 2 bases from J, the junction kept 9 bases outside the gene matches. The CDR3 DNA is TGCGCCAGCAGTGAGAGGCTAGCGGGGGGGCCTATTCAAGAGACCCAGTACTTC. Translated, it gives CASSERLAGGPIQETQYF.

V and J are TRBV4-1 and TRBJ2-3, with TRBD2 as a possible D gene (6 bases). V dropped 0 bases and J dropped 7 bases, with 20 bases sitting between them. CDR1 is MGHRA, CDR2 YSYEKL, per germline. This CDR3 region has 17 residues. The CDR3 sequence: CASSQDPPESGRNTQYF. The CDR3 region has the DNA TGCGCCAGCAGCCAAGATCCCCCGGAGAGCGGGCGGAATACGCAGTATTTT.

The DNA of the CDR3 is TGTGCCAGCAGTGAAGCGACGGGGGGTACCTACAATGAGCAGTTCTTC. Protein: CASSEATGGTYNEQFF. The chain joins TRBV6-1 to TRBJ2-1; 7 positions match TRBD2. CDR1 MNHNS and CDR2 SASEGT come from the germline V gene. J lost 2 bases, V lost 0 bases, and 4 bases had no gene match. CDR3 length: 16 residues.

The table lists this clone with a few counts. V gene TRBV19 combines with J gene TRBJ1-2; possibly TRBD1 for D (6 bases). Deletions cut 4 bases from V and 2 bases from J, with 17 bases between. Per germline, CDR1 LNHDA and CDR2 SQIVND (reference sequence). CDR3 length equals 16 residues. The CDR3 loop reads CASSKPIQGPNYGYTF. The CDR3 DNA reads TGTGCCAGTAGTAAACCGATACAGGGACCCAACTATGGCTACACCTTC.

The chain uses TRBV7-9 and TRBJ2-2; D is possibly TRBD2 (5 bases). Germline V lookup: CDR1 SEHNR, CDR2 FQNEAQ (reference sequence). The CDR3 contains 17 residues. Deletions cut 8 bases from V and 6 bases from J, with 25 bases between. CDR3 protein: CASHPAEDEGRAGELFF. The CDR3 coding sequence is TGTGCCAGCCACCCGGCGGAGGACGAAGGTCGGGCCGGGGAGCTGTTTTTT.

CDR3 nucleotides: TGTGCCAGCAGTGCTATTCTAGGCGAGCAGTACTTC. Translated: CASSAILGEQYF. The chain links TRBV25-1 to TRBJ2-7; unclear D gene. The CDR3 is 12 amino acids. Trimming stripped 4 bases from V and 6 bases from J, with 10 bases between. Germline V CDR1 and CDR2: MGHDK, SYGVNS.

In DNA, the CDR3 is TGTGCCAGCAGCTTGTTCCTAAAGACACCCCAGCATTTT. As protein: CASSLFLKTPQHF. The chain combines TRBV5-6 with TRBJ1-5; D gene uncertain. V was trimmed by 1 base and J by 10 bases, leaving 12 bases between them. The germline gives CDR1 SGHDT, CDR2 YYEEEE. The CDR3 runs 13 residues.